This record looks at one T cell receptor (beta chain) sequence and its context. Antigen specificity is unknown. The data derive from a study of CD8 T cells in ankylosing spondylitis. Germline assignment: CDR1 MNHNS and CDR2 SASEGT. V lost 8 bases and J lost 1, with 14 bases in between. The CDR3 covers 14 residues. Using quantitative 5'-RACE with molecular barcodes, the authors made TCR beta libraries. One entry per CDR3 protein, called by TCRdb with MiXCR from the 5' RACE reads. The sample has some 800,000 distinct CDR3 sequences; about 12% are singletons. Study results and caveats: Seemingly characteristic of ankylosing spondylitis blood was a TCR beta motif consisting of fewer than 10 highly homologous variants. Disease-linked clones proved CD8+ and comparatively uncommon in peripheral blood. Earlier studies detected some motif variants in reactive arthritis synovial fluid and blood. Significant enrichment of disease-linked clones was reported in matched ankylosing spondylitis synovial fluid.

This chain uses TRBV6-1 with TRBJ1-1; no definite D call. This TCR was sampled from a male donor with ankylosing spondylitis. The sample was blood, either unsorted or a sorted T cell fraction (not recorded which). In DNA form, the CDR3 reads TGTGCCAGCGGGGATATTGCAGGGAACACTGAAGCTTTCTTT. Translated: CASGDIAGNTEAFF.